This TCR beta chain stems from a study of blood T cell repertoires in COVID-19. The V end was cut by 6 bases, the J end by 3 bases, with 14 bases between. CDR1 is MNHEY, CDR2 SMNVEV, per germline (reference sequence). The CDR3 is 14 residues long. Sequenced by immunoSEQ multiplex PCR; TCRdb stores in-frame clones only, minus some. Among 140,000 to 150,000 clones listed, 80% to 90% were seen once. The gene calls are TRBV27 and TRBJ1-1; D may be TRBD1 (6 bases). The TCR comes from a woman aged 55-69 years with COVID-19, enrolled during active disease. The sequenced material came from peripheral blood. CDR3 bases: TGTGCCAGCAGCCCCTGGGGGCGAGACACTGAAGCTTTCTTT. Translating gives CASSPWGRDTEAFF.